Below are 8 T cell receptor beta chains sequenced from a single sample in a study of cytomegalovirus exposure and HLA in healthy donors. In the PCR, 60 Vbeta and 13 Jbeta primers were used. Profiling relied on immunoSEQ multiplex PCR, and the TCRdb table lists in-frame clones only, not all of them. This sample has hundreds of thousands of clones, with 60% to 80% found just once. The sample was PBMCs. These receptors all come from a male donor in good health and CMV-seronegative.

The chain has TRBV6-6 and TRBJ2-1; 10 positions match TRBD2. CDR3 size: 14 residues. In germline, CDR1 is MNHNY, CDR2 SVGAGI (reference sequence). The ends lost 8 bases at V and 4 bases at J; junction bases unmatched: 5. The CDR3 spells CASQTSGAYNEQFF. The CDR3 DNA sequence: TGTGCCAGCCAAACTAGCGGGGCGTACAATGAGCAGTTCTTC.

This clone came up once. The rearrangement uses TRBV4-2 and TRBJ1-4; possible D gene TRBD1, 6 bases. Between the trimmed V and J ends, which lost 2 bases and 2 bases, there was a span of 9 bases. Germline values: CDR1 LGHNA, CDR2 YNFKEQ. There are 15 residues in the CDR3. CDR3 nucleotide sequence: TGTGCCAGCAGCCAACAGGGGCGGACTAATGAAAAACTGTTTTTT. The encoded protein is CASSQQGRTNEKLFF.

The gene calls are TRBV28 and TRBJ1-1; 11 bases match TRBD1. Germline trimming cut 6 bases from V and 6 bases from J; bases unmatched to any gene: 9. The CDR3 loop spans 15 amino acids. Germline loops: CDR1 MDHEN, CDR2 SYDVKM. The CDR3 reads CASSSPGQGVAEAFF. In DNA, the CDR3 is TGTGCCAGCAGCTCTCCGGGACAGGGGGTCGCTGAAGCTTTCTTT.

V is TRBV19 and J is TRBJ2-7; 11 positions agree with TRBD2. V gave up 5 bases and J gave up 0 bases; unmatched junction bases: 6. Germline CDR1 LNHDA, CDR2 SQIVND (reference sequence). CDR3 length: 16 residues. The CDR3 sequence is CASSFGLAGYSYEQYF. The CDR3 coding sequence is TGTGCCAGTAGTTTTGGACTAGCGGGTTACTCCTACGAGCAGTACTTC.

J is TRBJ2-4 and V is TRBV18; 8 bases agree with TRBD1. CDR3 size: 15 residues. Losses at the gene ends were 3 bases for V and 9 bases for J; bases not matched to a gene: 10. The germline CDR1 and CDR2 sequences are KGHSH and LQKENI. The CDR3 sequence: CASSPPDRVGTIQYF. In DNA, the CDR3 is TGTGCCAGCTCACCCCCGGACAGGGTAGGAACCATTCAGTACTTC.

The chain combines TRBV20-1 with TRBJ2-1, with a weak D call TRBD1 (6 bases). CDR3 length equals 9 residues. Per germline, CDR1 DFQATT and CDR2 SNEGSKA (reference sequence). This CDR3 is CRTTGEQFF. The CDR3 DNA reads as TGCAGGACGACAGGCGAGCAGTTCTTC.

This clone was seen just once. The J gene is TRBJ1-2, the V gene TRBV28; D call uncertain. CDR1 and CDR2 from the germline V gene are MDHEN and SYDVKM. V lost 2 bases and J 2 bases, leaving 9 bases between the germline ends. The CDR3 has 14 amino acids. This chain's CDR3 is CASSLPPGNYGYTF. For the CDR3, the DNA is TGTGCCAGCAGTTTACCCCCGGGGAACTATGGCTACACCTTC.

This clone was observed a few times. The chain combines TRBV9 with TRBJ1-1; D unclear. CDR3 length equals 14 residues. Germline V gene lookup returns CDR1 SGDLS and CDR2 YYNGEE. V was clipped by 0 bases and J by 3 bases, with 9 bases between them. CDR3 in amino acids: CASSVVGEDTEAFF. In DNA form, the CDR3 reads TGTGCCAGCAGCGTAGTCGGGGAGGACACTGAAGCTTTCTTT.